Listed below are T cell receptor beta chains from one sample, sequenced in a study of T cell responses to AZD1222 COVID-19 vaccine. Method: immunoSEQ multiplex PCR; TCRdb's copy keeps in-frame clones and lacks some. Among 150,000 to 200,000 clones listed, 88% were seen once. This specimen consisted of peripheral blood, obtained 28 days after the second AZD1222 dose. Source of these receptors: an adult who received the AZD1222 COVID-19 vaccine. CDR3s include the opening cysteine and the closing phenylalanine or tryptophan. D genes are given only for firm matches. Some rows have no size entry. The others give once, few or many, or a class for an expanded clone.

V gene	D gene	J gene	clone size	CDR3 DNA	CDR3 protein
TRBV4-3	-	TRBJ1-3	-	TGCGCCAGCAGCCAAGACTCAGGGAACAAAAACACCATATATTTT	CASSQDSGNKNTIYF
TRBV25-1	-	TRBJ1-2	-	TGTGCCAGCAGTGAAAACTGGGGACACTATGGCTACACCTTC	CASSENWGHYGYTF
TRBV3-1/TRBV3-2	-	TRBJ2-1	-	TGTGCCAGCAGCCTCCTCGGGGCAGGGGACTTAAATAGCTGGCAGTTCTTC	CASSLLGAGDLNSWQFF
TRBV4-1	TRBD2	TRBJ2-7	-	TGCGCCAGCAGCCAAGAAAAGGTGGGACTAGCGGGAGCCTACGAGCAGTACTTC	CASSQEKVGLAGAYEQYF
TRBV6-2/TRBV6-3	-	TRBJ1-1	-	TGTGCCAGCAGTTATTTAGGAGGCGGCACTGAAGCTTTCTTT	CASSYLGGGTEAFF
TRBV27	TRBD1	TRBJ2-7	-	TGTGCCAGCAGTTTATCCACGACAGGGGCCTACGAGCAGTACTTC	CASSLSTTGAYEQYF
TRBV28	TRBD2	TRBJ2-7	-	TGTGCCAGCAGTTTAATAGCGGGAGCTCGCGAGCAGTACTTC	CASSLIAGAREQYF
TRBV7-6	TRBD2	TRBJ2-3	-	TGTGCCAGCAGCTTAGTGGGAGGGGTTCGCACAGATACGCAGTATTTT	CASSLVGGVRTDTQYF
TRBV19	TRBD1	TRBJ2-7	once	TGTGCCAGTAGTATTGGGACAGGGGGCTACGAGCAGTACTTC	CASSIGTGGYEQYF
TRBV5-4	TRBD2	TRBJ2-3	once	TGTGCCAGCAGCTTCTCAGCGGGAGGGCCGGATACGCAGTATTTT	CASSFSAGGPDTQYF
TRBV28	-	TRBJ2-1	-	TGTGCCAGCAGTTTTGAAGGGCACAATGAGCAGTTCTTC	CASSFEGHNEQFF
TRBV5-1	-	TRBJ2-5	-	TGCGCCAGCAGCTTGGGGGCCGGAGGGGGAACTAAAGAGACCCAGTACTTC	CASSLGAGGGTKETQYF
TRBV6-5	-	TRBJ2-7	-	TGTGCCAGCAGTTACTTCAGGGCCTACGAGCAGTACTTC	CASSYFRAYEQYF
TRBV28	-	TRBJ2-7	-	TGTGCCAGCAGTGACAGGCACGAGCAGTACTTC	CASSDRHEQYF
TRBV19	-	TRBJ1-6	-	TGTGCCAGTAGTGCCCTGGGGGGCCTTAACAATTCACCCCTCCACTTT	CASSALGGLNNSPLHF
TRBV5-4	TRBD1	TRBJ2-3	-	TGTGCCAGCAGCTACGAGGGGGCCACAGATACGCAGTATTTT	CASSYEGATDTQYF
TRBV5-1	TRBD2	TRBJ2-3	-	TGCGCCAGCAGCTTGACCCCGCGGGGGACAGATACGCAGTATTTT	CASSLTPRGTDTQYF
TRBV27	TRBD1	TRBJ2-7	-	TGTGCCAGCAAGGGCAGGGGGTCTTCCTACGAGCAGTACTTC	CASKGRGSSYEQYF
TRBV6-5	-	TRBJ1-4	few	TGTGCCAGCAGACTCGAAGGGCCTAATGAAAAACTGTTTTTT	CASRLEGPNEKLFF
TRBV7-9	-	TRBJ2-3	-	TGTGCCAGCAGCTCAGTCATCGATACGCAGTATTTT	CASSSVIDTQYF
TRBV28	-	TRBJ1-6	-	TGTGCCAGCAGCAGGGCAGGGGTTGATAATTCACCCCTCCACTTT	CASSRAGVDNSPLHF
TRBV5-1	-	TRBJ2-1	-	TGCGCCAGCAGCTTGGAGGGAGTCTCCTACAATGAGCAGTTCTTC	CASSLEGVSYNEQFF
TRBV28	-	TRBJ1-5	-	TGTGCCAGCAGTTTCGGGGGGGGGTTAAATCAGCCCCAGCATTTT	CASSFGGGLNQPQHF
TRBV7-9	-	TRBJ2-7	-	TGTGCCAGCAGCTTTGACCCCCCGAGCTACGAGCAGTACTTC	CASSFDPPSYEQYF
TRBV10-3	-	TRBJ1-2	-	TGTGCCATCAGTGCCCAGGCAGGGGAGGGCTACACCTTC	CAISAQAGEGYTF
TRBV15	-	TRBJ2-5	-	TGTGCCACCAGCAGAGATAGCGCAACGGAGACCCAGTACTTC	CATSRDSATETQYF
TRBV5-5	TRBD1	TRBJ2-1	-	TGTGCCAGCAGCGGGGACAGGGCGGCCTACAATGAGCAGTTCTTC	CASSGDRAAYNEQFF
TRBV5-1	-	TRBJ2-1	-	TGCGCCAGCAGCCAATCGACAGAACCGTACAATGAGCAGTTCTTC	CASSQSTEPYNEQFF
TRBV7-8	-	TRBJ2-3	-	TGTGCCAGCAGCTCCGGGACCAGCGCCTTAATAGGCACAGATACGCAGTATTTT	CASSSGTSALIGTDTQYF